One sample yielded the 8 T cell receptor beta chains listed below, sequenced in a study of cytomegalovirus exposure and HLA in healthy donors. PCR was performed using 60 Vbeta and 13 Jbeta primers. TCRdb's table, derived via immunoSEQ multiplex PCR, lists solely in-frame clones and lacks some. Here the sample spans approximately 150,000 clones, about 64% being singletons. Sequenced: PBMCs. The receptors come from a woman in her twenties or thirties in good health and CMV-seropositive.

The rearrangement joins TRBV18 to TRBJ2-5, with D unclear. The CDR3 has 13 residues. In germline, CDR1 is KGHSH, CDR2 LQKENI. V dropped 2 bases and J dropped 5 bases, with 9 bases sitting between them. The CDR3 loop is CASSPWSQETQYF. The CDR3 DNA sequence: TGTGCCAGCTCACCATGGAGTCAGGAGACCCAGTACTTC. The entire variable domain, with the rest obtained from reference TRBV18 and TRBJ2-5, is as follows: NAGVMQNPRHLVRRRGQEARLRCSPMKGHSHVYWYRQLPEEGLKFMVYLQKENIIDESGMPKERFSAEFPKEGPSILRIQQVVRGDSAAYFCASSPWSQETQYFGPGTRLLVL.

This clone appeared once. The chain joins TRBV7-9 to TRBJ1-2, with 7 bases identical to TRBD1. V lost 3 bases to trimming and J lost 2 bases; unmatched junction nucleotides: 6. The germline V gene encodes CDR1 SEHNR and CDR2 FQNEAQ (reference sequence). The CDR3 contains 15 residues. The CDR3 reads CASSLEGAKNYGYTF. CDR3 sequence (DNA): TGTGCCAGCAGCTTGGAGGGGGCGAAGAACTATGGCTACACCTTC.

This chain connects TRBV30 to TRBJ2-3; the match to TRBD2 covers 9 bases. J gave up 5 bases and V 5 bases, and 8 bases lay outside the gene matches. Germline loops: CDR1 GTSNPN, CDR2 SVGIG (reference sequence). The CDR3 totals 14 residues. Written as DNA, the CDR3 is TGTGCCTGGGGGTTAGCGGGAGTGAAAGATACGCAGTATTTT. Amino acids: CAWGLAGVKDTQYF.

The chain combines TRBV28 with TRBJ2-5, with TRBD2 matching over 8 bases. The length of the CDR3 is 14 residues. Germline CDR1 is MDHEN and CDR2 is SYDVKM. V lost 3 bases to trimming and J lost 5 bases; unmatched junction nucleotides: 5. The CDR3 loop is CASSFYSGAETQYF. As DNA, the CDR3 is TGTGCCAGCAGTTTCTATAGCGGGGCGGAGACCCAGTACTTC.

This clone was recorded only once. The rearrangement uses TRBV11-3 and TRBJ2-5, with 8 bases identical to TRBD2. CDR3 size: 16 residues. Per the germline V gene, CDR1 is SGHNT and CDR2 is YENEEA. V lost 5 bases to trimming and J lost 4 bases; unmatched junction nucleotides: 12. CDR3 sequence (DNA): TGTGCCAGCAGCCCGAGGGGGACTAGGGGTCCAGAGACCCAGTACTTC. Its translation: CASSPRGTRGPETQYF.

The chain uses TRBV6-5 and TRBJ2-5, with 7 nucleotides matching TRBD2. The CDR3 runs to 15 residues. V trimming: 7 bases; J trimming: 2 bases; junction bases outside the gene matches: 10. CDR1 and CDR2 from the germline V gene are MNHEY and SVGAGI. As DNA, the CDR3 is TGTGCCAGCACCCCTAGCGGTGCCCTACAAGAGACCCAGTACTTC. Protein product: CASTPSGALQETQYF.

The rearrangement uses TRBV9 and TRBJ1-2; D is possibly TRBD1 (5 bases). The CDR3 extends over 15 amino acids. Germline V gene data show CDR1 as SGDLS and CDR2 as YYNGEE. Trimming removed 0 bases at V and 2 bases at J, with 11 bases between. The CDR3 loop is CASSVATGGNYGYTF. In nucleotides, the CDR3 is TGTGCCAGCAGCGTAGCTACGGGGGGGAACTATGGCTACACCTTC.

This chain uses TRBV4-1 with TRBJ2-5; D perhaps matches TRBD1 (6 bases). This CDR3 comprises 15 residues. Germline assignment: CDR1 MGHRA and CDR2 YSYEKL. Trimming removed 0 bases at V and 4 bases at J, with 12 bases between. The CDR3 loop reads CASSQEGAGGETQYF. The CDR3 DNA sequence: TGCGCCAGCAGCCAAGAGGGGGCGGGCGGAGAGACCCAGTACTTC.